In this sample, the clone carrying this T cell receptor (beta chain) turned up many times. The data belong to a study of Graves' ophthalmopathy and Graves' hyperthyroidism. V dropped 5 bases and J dropped 3 bases, with 13 bases sitting between them. Germline V CDR1 and CDR2: SGHTA, FQGNSA. The CDR3 has 15 residues. TCR beta CDR3 regions were amplified from RNA transcripts. The first-round RT-PCR employed HTBI primers together with the Qiagen OneStep RT-PCR kit. A multiplex PCR was then performed as the second round. TCRdb independently ran MiXCR on the multiplex PCR reads; one entry per CDR3 protein. The sample records approximately 700,000 distinct CDR3 sequences, just over 40% being singletons.

The sequenced sample was peripheral blood. The TCR was taken from an adult man with Graves' ophthalmopathy. The chain employs TRBV7-2 and TRBJ1-4; D might be TRBD1 (6 bases). The CDR3: CASSLVGAPNEKLFF. The CDR3 bases are TGTGCCAGCAGCCTTGTGGGGGCTCCTAATGAAAAACTGTTTTTT.